Here is one T cell receptor beta chain with its context. The data originate from a study of blood T cell repertoires in COVID-19. Across the study: The United States, Italy and Spain were the sources of the acute and convalescent COVID-19 samples. T cells, B-cell-depleted T cells, or PBMCs supplied cDNA or gDNA.

How the authors handled the data: The authors estimated nucleated cell counts from reference gene primer amplification. Data came from immunoSEQ multiplex PCR; TCRdb stores just in-frame clones and leaves some out. The V and J calls and clone size are taken from that table; D and trimming were inferred from the DNA. The repertoire consists of around 300,000 clones, with 91% occurring once and the leading ten covering around 2.2%. Seattle's enrolled individuals joined amid active infection and were then monitored longitudinally. The CDR3 has 15 residues. The germline CDR1 and CDR2 sequences are MDHEN and SYDVKM. V lost 5 bases and J lost 0, with 11 bases in between.

This sequence originates from a woman between 25 and 40 years old with COVID-19, enrolled during active disease. Sequences were obtained from peripheral blood. V is TRBV28 and J is TRBJ1-3; tentatively, D is TRBD1 (6 bases). For the CDR3, the DNA is TGTGCCAGCAGTCCGTGGACAGACTCTGGAAACACCATATATTTT. It translates to CASSPWTDSGNTIYF.